Presented here are 8 T cell receptor beta chains from one specimen sequenced in a study of blood T cells in healthy people across ages. The use of a sample-barcoded 5' primer and a J-beta primer mix characterized a second PCR of about 6 to 11 cycles. TCRdb reprocessed the 5' RACE reads via MiXCR and lists one record per CDR3 protein. This sample has 780,000 or so distinct CDR3 sequences; less than 70% occur once, and the top ten carry 41%. Sequencing was carried out using blood. These receptors were collected from a man aged 80 or over in good health.

This clonotype was seen just once. V and J are TRBV29-1 and TRBJ1-2, with unresolved D. V lost 4 bases, J lost 2 bases, and 14 bases lay in between. Germline CDR1 SQVTM, CDR2 ANQGSEA. CDR3 length: 14 amino acids. The CDR3 region has the DNA TGCAGCGTTGCTGGAGAAGGGCGAAACTATGGCTACACCTTC. It codes for CSVAGEGRNYGYTF.

The chain uses TRBV2 and TRBJ1-3; D gene ambiguous. The CDR3 is made up of 14 amino acids. Deletions cut 2 bases from V and 0 bases from J, with 5 bases between. Germline CDR1 is SNHLY and CDR2 is FYNNEI. CDR3 residues: CASSEPRSGNTIYF. DNA for the CDR3: TGTGCCAGCAGTGAACCCCGCTCTGGAAACACCATATATTTT.

The chain joins TRBV29-1 to TRBJ2-1, with a tentative D call TRBD2 (6 bases). From germline, CDR1 is SQVTM and CDR2 ANQGSEA. There are 14 residues in the CDR3. Trimming took 7 bases from V and 15 from J, leaving 28 bases between them. CDR3 in DNA: TGCAGCGCTGAGGGTTTTTGGGGGGATAGGAGGGGGTTCTTC. Its translation is CSAEGFWGDRRGFF.

This clonotype appeared a few times. CDR3 coding DNA: TGCGCCAGCACGCGCATACTAGCGGACTACGAGCAGTACTTC. This encodes CASTRILADYEQYF. The V and J genes are TRBV4-1 and TRBJ2-7, with TRBD2 identical over 8 bases. The CDR3 runs to 14 residues. V trimming: 7 bases; J trimming: 3 bases; junction bases outside the gene matches: 8. In germline, CDR1 is MGHRA, CDR2 YSYEKL.

The chain employs TRBV2 and TRBJ1-2; 8 nucleotides line up with TRBD1. With 4 bases clipped from V and 4 bases from J, the junction kept 11 bases outside the gene matches. CDR3 length: 16 amino acids. Germline-derived CDR1 and CDR2 are SNHLY and FYNNEI. The CDR3 region is CASSATGVGNGYGYTF. The CDR3 nucleotides are TGTGCCAGCAGTGCGACAGGGGTGGGCAACGGCTATGGCTACACCTTC.

The chain combines TRBV15 with TRBJ1-1, with D tentatively TRBD1 (5 bases). Germline V CDR1 and CDR2: LNHNV, YYDKDF (reference sequence). The CDR3 totals 12 residues. V gave up 2 bases and J gave up 11 bases, with 12 bases separating them. Here the CDR3 reads CATSRPGGDAFF. The CDR3 coding sequence is TGTGCCACCAGCAGACCGGGGGGAGACGCTTTCTTT.

This clonotype was counted a few times. The chain carries TRBV5-1 and TRBJ2-1; perhaps D is TRBD1 or TRBD2 (5 bases each). Germline assignment: CDR1 SGHRS and CDR2 YFSETQ. This CDR3 has 12 amino acids. V lost 5 bases to trimming and J lost 10 bases, with 13 bases between them. Here the CDR3 reads CASRLRGQEQFF. DNA for the CDR3: TGCGCCAGCAGGCTGAGGGGCCAGGAGCAGTTCTTC.

This clonotype was seen more than once but under ten times. The chain employs TRBV29-1 and TRBJ2-4; 7 bases agree with TRBD2. The CDR3 spans 12 residues. CDR1 and CDR2 (germline): SQVTM, ANQGSEA. V gave up 7 bases and J gave up 5 bases; unmatched junction bases: 5. DNA of the CDR3: TGCAGCGCGGGACGGGGGGAAAACATTCAGTACTTC. Protein sequence: CSAGRGENIQYF.